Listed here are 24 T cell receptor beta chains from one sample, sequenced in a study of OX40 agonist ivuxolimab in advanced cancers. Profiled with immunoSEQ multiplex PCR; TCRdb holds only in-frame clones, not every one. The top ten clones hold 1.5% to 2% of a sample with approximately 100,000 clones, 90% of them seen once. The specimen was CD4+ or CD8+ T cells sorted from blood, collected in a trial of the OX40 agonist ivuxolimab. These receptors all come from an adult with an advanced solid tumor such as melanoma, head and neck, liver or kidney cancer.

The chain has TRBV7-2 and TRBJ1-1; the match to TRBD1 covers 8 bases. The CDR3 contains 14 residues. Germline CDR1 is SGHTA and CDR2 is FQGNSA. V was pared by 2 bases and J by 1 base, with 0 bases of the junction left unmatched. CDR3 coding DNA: TGTGCCAGCAGCTTACAGGGGGCGAACACTGAAGCTTTCTTT. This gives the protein CASSLQGANTEAFF.

Written as DNA, the CDR3 is TGTGCCAGCAGCTTAGTCGCGGGGGGACAGGCATACAATGAGCAGTTCTTC. Its translation is CASSLVAGGQAYNEQFF. This chain uses TRBV7-9 with TRBJ2-1; D is possibly TRBD1 or TRBD2 (8 bases each). Germline V CDR1 and CDR2: SEHNR, FQNEAQ (reference sequence). V lost 1 base and J 4 bases, leaving 17 bases between the germline ends. The CDR3 runs to 17 residues.

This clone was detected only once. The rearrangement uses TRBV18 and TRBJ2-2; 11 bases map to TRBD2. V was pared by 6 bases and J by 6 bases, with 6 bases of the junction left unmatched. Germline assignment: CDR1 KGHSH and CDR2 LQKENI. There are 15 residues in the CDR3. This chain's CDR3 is CASSPRTSGPGELFF. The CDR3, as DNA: TGTGCCAGCTCCCCTCGGACTAGCGGGCCCGGGGAGCTGTTTTTT. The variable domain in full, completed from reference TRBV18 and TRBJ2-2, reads NAGVMQNPRHLVRRRGQEARLRCSPMKGHSHVYWYRQLPEEGLKFMVYLQKENIIDESGMPKERFSAEFPKEGPSILRIQQVVRGDSAAYFCASSPRTSGPGELFFGEGSRLTVL.

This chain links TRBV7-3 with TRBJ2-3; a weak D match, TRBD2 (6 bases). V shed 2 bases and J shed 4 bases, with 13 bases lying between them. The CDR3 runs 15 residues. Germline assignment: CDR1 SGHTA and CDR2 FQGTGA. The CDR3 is CASSLLGSESDTQYF. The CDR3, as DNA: TGTGCCAGCAGCTTACTCGGGAGTGAGTCAGATACGCAGTATTTT.

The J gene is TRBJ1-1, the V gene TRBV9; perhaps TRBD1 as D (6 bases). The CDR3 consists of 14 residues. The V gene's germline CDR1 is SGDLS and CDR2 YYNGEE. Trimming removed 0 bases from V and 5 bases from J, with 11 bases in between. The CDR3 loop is CASSVGQGRTEAFF. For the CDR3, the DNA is TGTGCCAGCAGCGTAGGGCAGGGGAGGACTGAAGCTTTCTTT.

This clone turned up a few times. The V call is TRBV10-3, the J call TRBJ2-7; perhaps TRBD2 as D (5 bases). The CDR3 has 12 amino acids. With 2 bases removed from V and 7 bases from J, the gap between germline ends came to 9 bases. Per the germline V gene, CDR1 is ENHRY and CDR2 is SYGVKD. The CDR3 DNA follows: TGTGCCATCAGTGAGCGGGATCGGGAGCAGTACTTC. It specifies CAISERDREQYF.

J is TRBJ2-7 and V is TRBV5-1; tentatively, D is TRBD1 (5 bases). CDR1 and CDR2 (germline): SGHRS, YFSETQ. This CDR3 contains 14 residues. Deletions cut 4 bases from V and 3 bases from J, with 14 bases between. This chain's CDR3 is CASSVDMANYEQYF. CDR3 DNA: TGCGCCAGCAGCGTGGACATGGCCAACTACGAGCAGTACTTC. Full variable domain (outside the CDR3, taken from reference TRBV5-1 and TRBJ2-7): KAGVTQTPRYLIKTRGQQVTLSCSPISGHRSVSWYQQTPGQGLQFLFEYFSETQRNKGNFPGRFSGRQFSNSRSEMNVSTLELGDSALYLCASSVDMANYEQYFGPGTRLTVT.

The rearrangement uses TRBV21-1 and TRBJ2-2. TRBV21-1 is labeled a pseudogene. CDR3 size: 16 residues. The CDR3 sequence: CASSKTGRMNTGELFF. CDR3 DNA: TGTGCCAGCAGCAAGACGGGACGGATGAACACCGGGGAGCTGTTTTTT.

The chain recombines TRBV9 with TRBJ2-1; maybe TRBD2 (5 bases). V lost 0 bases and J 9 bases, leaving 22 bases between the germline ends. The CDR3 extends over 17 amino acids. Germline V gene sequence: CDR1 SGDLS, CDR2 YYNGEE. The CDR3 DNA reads TGTGCCAGCAGCGTAGCGCTGAGTAGCGCCCACGGCGGTGAGCAGTTCTTC. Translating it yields CASSVALSSAHGGEQFF.

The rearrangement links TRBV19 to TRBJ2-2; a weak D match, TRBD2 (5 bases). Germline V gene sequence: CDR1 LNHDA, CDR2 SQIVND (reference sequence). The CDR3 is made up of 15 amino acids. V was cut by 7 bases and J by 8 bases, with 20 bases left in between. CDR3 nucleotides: TGTGCCAGTACCTACGGAGGAGGATCGTCAGGGGAGCTGTTTTTT. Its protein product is CASTYGGGSSGELFF.

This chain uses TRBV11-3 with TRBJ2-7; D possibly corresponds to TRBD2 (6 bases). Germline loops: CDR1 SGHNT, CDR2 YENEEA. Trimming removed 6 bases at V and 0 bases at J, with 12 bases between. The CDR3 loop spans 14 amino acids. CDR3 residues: CASRRGVSSYEQYF. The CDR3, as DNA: TGTGCCAGCAGACGCGGGGTGAGCTCCTACGAGCAGTACTTC.

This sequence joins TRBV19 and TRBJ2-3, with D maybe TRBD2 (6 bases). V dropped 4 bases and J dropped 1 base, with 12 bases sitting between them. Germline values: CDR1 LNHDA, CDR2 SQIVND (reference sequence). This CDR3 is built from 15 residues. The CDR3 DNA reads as TGTGCCAGTAGTAGGGGCGGGACCGGCACAGATACGCAGTATTTT. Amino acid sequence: CASSRGGTGTDTQYF.

The CDR3 sequence is CASSDPGQTNEKLFF. Here the CDR3 DNA reads TGCGCCAGCAGCGATCCGGGACAGACTAATGAAAAACTGTTTTTT. The chain uses TRBV5-1 and TRBJ1-4, with TRBD1 matching 7 bases. CDR3 length: 15 amino acids. V was clipped by 4 bases and J by 2 bases; unmatched bases: 5. CDR1 SGHRS and CDR2 YFSETQ come from the germline V gene.

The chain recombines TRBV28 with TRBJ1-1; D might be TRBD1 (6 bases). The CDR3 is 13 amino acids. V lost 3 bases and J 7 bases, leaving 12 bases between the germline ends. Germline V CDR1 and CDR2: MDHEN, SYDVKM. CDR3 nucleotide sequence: TGTGCCAGCAGTTTGTTGGGGGCAAGTGAAGCTTTCTTT. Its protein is CASSLLGASEAFF.

The CDR3 sequence is CASSPGQNYGYTF. DNA of the CDR3: TGTGCCAGCAGCCCCGGACAGAACTATGGCTACACCTTC. V is TRBV7-6 and J is TRBJ1-2; possibly TRBD1 for D (6 bases). The CDR3 has 13 residues. The V end was cut by 5 bases, the J end by 2 bases, with 9 bases between. In germline, CDR1 is SGHVS, CDR2 FNYEAQ.

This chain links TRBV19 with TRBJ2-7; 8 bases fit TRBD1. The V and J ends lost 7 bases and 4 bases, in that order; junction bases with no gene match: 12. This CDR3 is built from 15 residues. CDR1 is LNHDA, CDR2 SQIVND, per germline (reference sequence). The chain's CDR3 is CASTPGEGQVYEQYF. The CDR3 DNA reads TGTGCCAGTACCCCCGGAGAGGGACAGGTATACGAGCAGTACTTC. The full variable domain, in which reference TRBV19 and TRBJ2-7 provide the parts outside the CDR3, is DGGITQSPKYLFRKEGQNVTLSCEQNLNHDAMYWYRQDPGQGLRLIYYSQIVNDFQKGDIAEGYSVSREKKESFPLTVTSAQKNPTAFYLCASTPGEGQVYEQYFGPGTRLTVT.

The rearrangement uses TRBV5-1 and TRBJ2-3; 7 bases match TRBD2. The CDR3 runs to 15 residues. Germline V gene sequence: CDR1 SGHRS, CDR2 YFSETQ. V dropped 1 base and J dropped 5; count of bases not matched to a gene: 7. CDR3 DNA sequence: TGCGCCAGCAGCTTGTCCCGGGGGGAGGGAGATACGCAGTATTTT. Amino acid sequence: CASSLSRGEGDTQYF.

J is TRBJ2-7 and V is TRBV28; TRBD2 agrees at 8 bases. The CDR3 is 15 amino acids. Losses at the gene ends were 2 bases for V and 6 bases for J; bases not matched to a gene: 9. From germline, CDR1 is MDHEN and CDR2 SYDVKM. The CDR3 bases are TGTGCCAGCAGTTTACTGAGCGGGAGTGGAATCGAGCAGTACTTC. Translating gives CASSLLSGSGIEQYF.

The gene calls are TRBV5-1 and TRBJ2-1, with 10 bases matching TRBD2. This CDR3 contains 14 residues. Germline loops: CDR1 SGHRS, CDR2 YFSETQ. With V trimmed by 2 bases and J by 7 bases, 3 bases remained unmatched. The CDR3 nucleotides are TGCGCCAGCAGCTTTAGCGGGAGGAATAATGAGCAGTTCTTC. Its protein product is CASSFSGRNNEQFF.

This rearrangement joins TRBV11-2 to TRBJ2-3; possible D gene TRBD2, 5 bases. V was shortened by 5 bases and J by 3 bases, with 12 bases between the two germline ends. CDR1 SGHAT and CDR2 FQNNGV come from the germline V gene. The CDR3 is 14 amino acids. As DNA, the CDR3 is TGTGCCAGCAGCCCGGGGAGAGGGACAGATACGCAGTATTTT. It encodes CASSPGRGTDTQYF.

The CDR3 DNA is TGTGCCAGCAGTCCCCCACAGGGGTTAGGCGGCTACACCTTC. This codes for CASSPPQGLGGYTF. The chain uses TRBV28 and TRBJ1-2, with 7 bases aligning to TRBD1. This CDR3 is 14 amino acids long. Germline CDR1 and CDR2: MDHEN and SYDVKM. The V gene end was trimmed by 5 bases and the J gene end by 8 bases; junction bases not matched to a gene: 11.

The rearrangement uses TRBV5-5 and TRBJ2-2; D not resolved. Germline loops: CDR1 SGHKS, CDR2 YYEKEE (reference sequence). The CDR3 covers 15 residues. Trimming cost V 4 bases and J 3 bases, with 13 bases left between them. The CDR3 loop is CASSPWAGYTGELFF. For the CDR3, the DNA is TGTGCCAGCAGCCCCTGGGCAGGCTACACCGGGGAGCTGTTTTTT.

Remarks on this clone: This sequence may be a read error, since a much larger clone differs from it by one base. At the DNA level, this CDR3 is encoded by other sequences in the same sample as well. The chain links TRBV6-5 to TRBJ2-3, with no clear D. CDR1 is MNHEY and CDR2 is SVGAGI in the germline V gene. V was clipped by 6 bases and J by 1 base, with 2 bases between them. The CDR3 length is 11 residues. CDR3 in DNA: TGTGCCAGCAGACGCACAGATACGCAGTATTTT. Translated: CASRRTDTQYF.

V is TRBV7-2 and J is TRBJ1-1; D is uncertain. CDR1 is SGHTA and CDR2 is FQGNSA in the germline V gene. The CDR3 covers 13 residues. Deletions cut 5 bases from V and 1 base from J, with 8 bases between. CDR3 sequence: CASSQTTNTEAFF. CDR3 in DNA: TGTGCCAGCAGCCAGACAACGAACACTGAAGCTTTCTTT.